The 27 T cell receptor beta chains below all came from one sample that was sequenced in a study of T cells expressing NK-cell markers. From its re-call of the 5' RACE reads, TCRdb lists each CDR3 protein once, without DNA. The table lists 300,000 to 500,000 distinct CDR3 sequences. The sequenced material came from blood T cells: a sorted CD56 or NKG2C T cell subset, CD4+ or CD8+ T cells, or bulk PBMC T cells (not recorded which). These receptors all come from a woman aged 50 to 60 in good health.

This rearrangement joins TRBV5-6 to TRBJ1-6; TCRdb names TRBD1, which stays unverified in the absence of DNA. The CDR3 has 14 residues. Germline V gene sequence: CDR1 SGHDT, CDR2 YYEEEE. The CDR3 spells CASSFGTIGAPLHF.

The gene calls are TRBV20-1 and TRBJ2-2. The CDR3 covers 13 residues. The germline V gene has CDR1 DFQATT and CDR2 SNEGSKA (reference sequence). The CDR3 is CSASVMSTGELFF.

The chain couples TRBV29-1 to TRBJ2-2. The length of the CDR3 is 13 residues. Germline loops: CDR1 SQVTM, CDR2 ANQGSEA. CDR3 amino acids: CSVSKGMRGELFF.

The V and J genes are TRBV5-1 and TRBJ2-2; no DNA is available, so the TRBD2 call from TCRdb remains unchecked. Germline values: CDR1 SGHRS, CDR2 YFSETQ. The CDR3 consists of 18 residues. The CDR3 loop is CASGRLAGVSTRPGELFF.

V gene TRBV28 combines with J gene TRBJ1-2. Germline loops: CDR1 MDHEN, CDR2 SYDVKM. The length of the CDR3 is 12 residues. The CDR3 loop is CASSTYTAGYTF.

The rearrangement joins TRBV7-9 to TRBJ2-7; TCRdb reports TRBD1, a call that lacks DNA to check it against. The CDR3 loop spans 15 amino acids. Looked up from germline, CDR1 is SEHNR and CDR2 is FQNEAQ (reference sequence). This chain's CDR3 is CASSSPLSGKNEQYF.

CDR3 loop: CASSYRASGKQDNEQFF. V and J are TRBV6-5 and TRBJ2-1; TCRdb's D gene call, TRBD2, goes unchecked for lack of DNA. The CDR3 is 17 residues long. Germline-derived CDR1 and CDR2 are MNHEY and SVGAGI.

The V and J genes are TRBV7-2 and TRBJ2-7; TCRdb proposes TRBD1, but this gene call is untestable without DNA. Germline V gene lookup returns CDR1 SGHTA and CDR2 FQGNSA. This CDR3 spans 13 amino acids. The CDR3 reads CASSLDGGREQYF.

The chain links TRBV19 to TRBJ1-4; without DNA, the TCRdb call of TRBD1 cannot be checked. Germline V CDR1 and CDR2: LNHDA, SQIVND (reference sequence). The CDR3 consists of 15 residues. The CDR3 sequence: CASSIGGGPNEKLFF.

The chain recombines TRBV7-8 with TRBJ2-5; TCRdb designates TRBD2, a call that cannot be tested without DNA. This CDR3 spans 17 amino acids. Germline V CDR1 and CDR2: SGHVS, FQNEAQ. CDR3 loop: CASSLARFQGTTETQYF.

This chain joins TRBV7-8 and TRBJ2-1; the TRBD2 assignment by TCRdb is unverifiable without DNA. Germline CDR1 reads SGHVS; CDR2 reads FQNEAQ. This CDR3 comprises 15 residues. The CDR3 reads CASSLALAGGYEQFF.

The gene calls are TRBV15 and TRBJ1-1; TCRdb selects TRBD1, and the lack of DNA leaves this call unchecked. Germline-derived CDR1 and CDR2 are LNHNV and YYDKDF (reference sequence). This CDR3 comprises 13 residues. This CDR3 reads CATSREDRVEAFF. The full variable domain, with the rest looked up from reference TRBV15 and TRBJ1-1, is DAMVIQNPRYQVTQFGKPVTLSCSQTLNHNVMYWYQQKSSQAPKLLFHYYDKDFNNEADTPDNFQSRRPNTSFCFLDIRSPGLGDTAMYLCATSREDRVEAFFGQGTRLTVV.

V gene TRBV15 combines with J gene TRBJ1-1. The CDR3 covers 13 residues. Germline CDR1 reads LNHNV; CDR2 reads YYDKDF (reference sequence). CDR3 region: CATLAGGTAEAFF.

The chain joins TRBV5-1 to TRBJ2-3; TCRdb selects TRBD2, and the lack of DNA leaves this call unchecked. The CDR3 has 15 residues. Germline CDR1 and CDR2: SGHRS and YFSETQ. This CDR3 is CASSVSGSTADTQYF. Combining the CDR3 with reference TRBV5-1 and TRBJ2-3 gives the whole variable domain KAGVTQTPRYLIKTRGQQVTLSCSPISGHRSVSWYQQTPGQGLQFLFEYFSETQRNKGNFPGRFSGRQFSNSRSEMNVSTLELGDSALYLCASSVSGSTADTQYFGPGTRLTVL.

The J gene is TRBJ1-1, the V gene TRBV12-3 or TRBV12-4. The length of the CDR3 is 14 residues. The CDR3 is CASSLRSGTTEAFF.

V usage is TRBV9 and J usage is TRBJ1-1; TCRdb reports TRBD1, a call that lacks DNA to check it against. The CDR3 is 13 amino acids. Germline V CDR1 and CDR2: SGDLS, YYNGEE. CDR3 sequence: CASSVQGNGEAFF.

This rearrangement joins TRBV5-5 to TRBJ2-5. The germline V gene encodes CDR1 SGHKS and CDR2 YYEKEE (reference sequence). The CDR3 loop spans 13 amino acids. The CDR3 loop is CASSLMGQETQYF. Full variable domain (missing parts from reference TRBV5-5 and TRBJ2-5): DAGVTQSPTHLIKTRGQQVTLRCSPISGHKSVSWYQQVLGQGPQFIFQYYEKEERGRGNFPDRFSARQFPNYSSELNVNALLLGDSALYLCASSLMGQETQYFGPGTRLLVL.

CDR3 region: CATGGSGLPYNEQFF. The J gene is TRBJ2-1, the V gene TRBV24-1; absent DNA, TCRdb's TRBD2 call cannot be checked. CDR3 length: 15 amino acids. The germline gives CDR1 KGHDR, CDR2 SFDVKD.

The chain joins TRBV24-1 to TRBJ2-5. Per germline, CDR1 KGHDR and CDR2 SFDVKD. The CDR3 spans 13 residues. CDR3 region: CATSDFARETQYF.

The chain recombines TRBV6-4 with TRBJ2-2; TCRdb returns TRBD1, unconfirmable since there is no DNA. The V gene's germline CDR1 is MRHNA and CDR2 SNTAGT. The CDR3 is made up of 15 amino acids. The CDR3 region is CATAAQGPDTGELFF.

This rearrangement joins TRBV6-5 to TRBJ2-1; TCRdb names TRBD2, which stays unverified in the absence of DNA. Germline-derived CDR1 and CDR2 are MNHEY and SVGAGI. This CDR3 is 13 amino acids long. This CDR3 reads CASSYGAGGPRVF.

The CDR3 protein is CASSSGTSGGSRDTQYF. The rearrangement joins TRBV7-9 to TRBJ2-3; the TCRdb call, TRBD2, lacks DNA for checking. CDR3 length: 17 amino acids. From germline, CDR1 is SEHNR and CDR2 FQNEAQ (reference sequence). The full variable domain, completed using reference TRBV7-9 and TRBJ2-3, is DTGVSQNPRHKITKRGQNVTFRCDPISEHNRLYWYRQTLGQGPEFLTYFQNEAQLEKSRLLSDRFSAERPKGSFSTLEIQRTEQGDSAMYLCASSSGTSGGSRDTQYFGPGTRLTVL.

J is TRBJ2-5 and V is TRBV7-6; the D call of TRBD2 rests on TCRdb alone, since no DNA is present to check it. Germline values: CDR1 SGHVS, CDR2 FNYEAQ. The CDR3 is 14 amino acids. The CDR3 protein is CASKGLAGEETQYF.

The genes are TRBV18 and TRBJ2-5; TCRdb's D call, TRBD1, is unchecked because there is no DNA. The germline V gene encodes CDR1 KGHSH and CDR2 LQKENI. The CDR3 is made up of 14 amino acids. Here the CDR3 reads CASSPATGVGTQYF.

The CDR3 protein is CASSGNTGGYTF. This rearrangement joins TRBV13 to TRBJ1-2; TCRdb selects TRBD1, and the lack of DNA leaves this call unchecked. The CDR3 consists of 12 residues. CDR1 PRHDT and CDR2 FYEKMQ come from the germline V gene (reference sequence).

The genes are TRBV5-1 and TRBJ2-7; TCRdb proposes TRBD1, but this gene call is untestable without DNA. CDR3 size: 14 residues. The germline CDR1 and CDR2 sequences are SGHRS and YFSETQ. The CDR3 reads CASSVGTAKYEQYF.

The CDR3 protein is CASSQPNYNEQFF. V and J are TRBV3-1 and TRBJ2-1. Germline CDR1 and CDR2: LGHDT and YNNKEL (reference sequence). The CDR3 spans 13 residues.